Listed below are T cell receptor beta chains from one sample, sequenced in a study of shared clonotypes between healthy human individuals. Produced via immunoSEQ multiplex PCR; TCRdb's table is partial and in-frame only. The data contain some 1.1 million clones, 60% to 85% of them singletons. Sequencing was performed on memory CD4+ T cells from PBMCs. These TCRs come from a man aged 18 to 29 in good health. Some clones in this sample may be carry-over from other donors' samples. Both conserved end residues are part of each CDR3. A D gene is named only where the DNA matches it firmly. Size is omitted from some rows. Given values are once, few, many or a class for expanded clones.

size: NA
D: NA
V: TRBV19
J: TRBJ2-7
DNA: TGTGCCAGTAGTATCCCTGAGGGCGAGCAGTACTTC
CDR3: CASSIPEGEQYF

size: NA
D: NA
V: TRBV30
J: TRBJ1-6
DNA: TGTGCCTGGAGTGTAACCCGCACCTCGGGTCCTAATTCACCCCTCCACTTT
CDR3: CAWSVTRTSGPNSPLHF

size: once
D: NA
V: TRBV7-6
J: TRBJ2-2
DNA: TGTGCCAGCAGCCCGGGACGTTCGAACACCGGGGAGCTGTTTTTT
CDR3: CASSPGRSNTGELFF

size: NA
D: TRBD1
V: TRBV9
J: TRBJ1-2
DNA: TGTGCCAGCAGTGATTCGACAGGGGCTGTTGGCTACACCTTC
CDR3: CASSDSTGAVGYTF

size: NA
D: NA
V: TRBV5-1
J: TRBJ2-5
DNA: TGCGCCAGCACCCCCGTCCCGGACCAAGAGACCCAGTACTTC
CDR3: CASTPVPDQETQYF

size: NA
D: NA
V: TRBV2
J: TRBJ1-2
DNA: TGTGCCAGCAGCGGACAATCCGGGCCCGGGCAGGGCTACACCTTC
CDR3: CASSGQSGPGQGYTF

size: once
D: NA
V: TRBV7-9
J: TRBJ1-3
DNA: TGTGCCAGCAGCCGGCAGGCACTTGGAAACACCATATATTTT
CDR3: CASSRQALGNTIYF

size: NA
D: NA
V: TRBV2
J: TRBJ2-7
DNA: TGTGCCAGCAGAGGTCCTGAGCGGACTCTCTACGAGCAGTACTTC
CDR3: CASRGPERTLYEQYF

size: NA
D: NA
V: TRBV14
J: TRBJ2-3
DNA: TGTGCCAGCAGCCAAGATGTGACGGGGATGGATACGCAGTATTTT
CDR3: CASSQDVTGMDTQYF

size: NA
D: TRBD1
V: TRBV11-2
J: TRBJ1-2
DNA: TGTGCCAGCAGCCCTCCTCCTGCAGGGGGTAGGAGGGGTGGCTACACCTTC
CDR3: CASSPPPAGGRRGGYTF

size: NA
D: NA
V: TRBV11-2
J: TRBJ1-5
DNA: TGTGCCAGCAGCTTAGGGACGGGAAGCAATCAGCCCCAGCATTTT
CDR3: CASSLGTGSNQPQHF

size: NA
D: NA
V: TRBV18
J: TRBJ2-7
DNA: TGTGCCAGCTCACCCCTCCTCGAGATGAACTTGGGGGAGCAGTACTTC
CDR3: CASSPLLEMNLGEQYF

size: once
D: NA
V: TRBV7-3
J: TRBJ2-7
DNA: TGTGCCAGCAGCTTAACTGAGTTAGGCGAGCAGTACTTC
CDR3: CASSLTELGEQYF

size: few
D: NA
V: TRBV2
J: TRBJ2-5
DNA: TGTGCCAGCAGGACAGCCCAAGAGACCCAGTACTTC
CDR3: CASRTAQETQYF

size: NA
D: NA
V: TRBV11-2
J: TRBJ1-1
DNA: TGTGCCAGCAGCCTATGGACGGGGCCGACTGAAGCTTTCTTT
CDR3: CASSLWTGPTEAFF

size: few
D: TRBD2
V: TRBV4-1
J: TRBJ2-5
DNA: TGCGCCAGCAGCCAATCGGGGGGGGACCAAGAGACCCAGTACTTC
CDR3: CASSQSGGDQETQYF

size: NA
D: NA
V: TRBV5-1
J: TRBJ1-4
DNA: TGCGCCAGCAGCTTGCGCCAGGGTTTTAATGAAAAACTGTTTTTT
CDR3: CASSLRQGFNEKLFF

size: many
D: NA
V: TRBV6-4
J: TRBJ2-2
DNA: TGTGCCAGCAGTCGGGAACAGAACACCGGGGAGCTGTTTTTT
CDR3: CASSREQNTGELFF

size: few
D: NA
V: TRBV19
J: TRBJ1-2
DNA: TGTGCCAGTAGTACGGACGGGTACTATGGCTACACCTTC
CDR3: CASSTDGYYGYTF

size: NA
D: NA
V: TRBV7-8
J: TRBJ2-7
DNA: TGTGCCAGCAGCTTAGGAAGAGCCTACGAGCAGTACTTC
CDR3: CASSLGRAYEQYF

size: NA
D: NA
V: TRBV30
J: TRBJ1-1
DNA: TGTGCCTGGAGTGTACTGTGGCGGCCGTTGAACACTGAAGCTTTCTTT
CDR3: CAWSVLWRPLNTEAFF

size: few
D: NA
V: TRBV6-1
J: TRBJ2-5
DNA: TGTGCCAGCAGGCCCTGGGGGTCCCAAGAGACCCAGTACTTC
CDR3: CASRPWGSQETQYF

size: NA
D: NA
V: TRBV18
J: TRBJ1-1
DNA: TGTGCCAGCTCACCAGGGCACACTGAAGCTTTCTTT
CDR3: CASSPGHTEAFF

size: NA
D: NA
V: TRBV10-3
J: TRBJ2-3
DNA: TGTGCCATCAGTTACACCCTCAGCACAGATACGCAGTATTTT
CDR3: CAISYTLSTDTQYF

size: NA
D: NA
V: TRBV28
J: TRBJ2-7
DNA: TGTGCCAGCAGTCCCCACTCCTACGAGCAGTACTTC
CDR3: CASSPHSYEQYF

size: NA
D: NA
V: TRBV11-2
J: TRBJ1-1
DNA: TGTGCCAGCAGCTTCCAGCAGGGGCCCCTTGGAGCTTTCTTT
CDR3: CASSFQQGPLGAFF

size: NA
D: TRBD1
V: TRBV5-1
J: TRBJ1-4
DNA: TGCGCCAGCAGCAGGGACAGCCAGAATGAAAAACTGTTTTTT
CDR3: CASSRDSQNEKLFF

size: NA
D: NA
V: TRBV6-4
J: TRBJ1-1
DNA: TGTGCCAGCAAGACACGCAGTAACACTGAAGCTTTCTTT
CDR3: CASKTRSNTEAFF

size: few
D: NA
V: TRBV20-1
J: TRBJ1-1
DNA: TGCAGCTCCCAGGGGAACACTGAAGCTTTCTTT
CDR3: CSSQGNTEAFF

size: NA
D: NA
V: TRBV6-1
J: TRBJ1-3
DNA: TGTGCCAGCGGCTGGGAGATCTCTGGAAACACCATATATTTT
CDR3: CASGWEISGNTIYF

size: few
D: TRBD1
V: TRBV5-4
J: TRBJ2-6
DNA: TGTGCCGGAGGGACAGGGGTTTCGAGCGGGGCCAACGTCCTGACTTTC
CDR3: CAGGTGVSSGANVLTF

size: NA
D: TRBD1
V: TRBV15
J: TRBJ2-1
DNA: TGTGCCACCAGCAGAGCTTTGGGTGGTACAGGGGAAGGCAATGAGCAGTTCTTC
CDR3: CATSRALGGTGEGNEQFF

size: once
D: NA
V: TRBV30
J: TRBJ2-7
DNA: TGTGCCTGGAGTCCCGGGGCCTACGAGCAGTACTTC
CDR3: CAWSPGAYEQYF

size: NA
D: TRBD2
V: TRBV5-4
J: TRBJ2-1
DNA: TGTGCCAGCAGCTTGGTTGGGACTACCTCCTACAATGAGCAGTTCTTC
CDR3: CASSLVGTTSYNEQFF

size: NA
D: NA
V: TRBV21-1
J: TRBJ1-1
DNA: NA
CDR3: CASSKVGTGTTEAFF

size: few
D: NA
V: TRBV28
J: TRBJ2-5
DNA: TGTGCCAGCAACAGTCGTTTACAAGAGACCCAGTACTTC
CDR3: CASNSRLQETQYF

size: NA
D: NA
V: TRBV9
J: TRBJ2-2
DNA: TGTGCCAGCAGCGTAGTTTCAGGGCCCACCGGGGAGCTGTTTTTT
CDR3: CASSVVSGPTGELFF

size: NA
D: NA
V: TRBV6-4
J: TRBJ1-5
DNA: TGTGCCAGCAGTGACGTACCGGGCGCGCCCCAGCATTTT
CDR3: CASSDVPGAPQHF

size: NA
D: TRBD2
V: TRBV23-1
J: TRBJ2-7
DNA: TGCGCCAGCAGTCACCCGGCCCTCAAGCGGGAGGGCCCCTACGAGCAGTACTTC
CDR3: CASSHPALKREGPYEQYF

size: NA
D: NA
V: TRBV10-1
J: TRBJ1-5
DNA: TGCGCCAGCAGTGATGGGGATCAGCCCCAGCATTTT
CDR3: CASSDGDQPQHF

size: NA
D: TRBD1
V: TRBV19
J: TRBJ1-2
DNA: TGTGCCAGTAGTACAACCGGGACAGGGGGCGCGGACTATGGCTACACCTTC
CDR3: CASSTTGTGGADYGYTF

size: NA
D: NA
V: TRBV7-9
J: TRBJ2-1
DNA: TGTGCCCCCGAAGAGGCGGCCCACCGGTACAATGAGCAGTTCTTC
CDR3: CAPEEAAHRYNEQFF

size: few
D: NA
V: TRBV5-6
J: TRBJ2-1
DNA: TGTGCCAGCAGCATACTAGCCCGCGGGGAGTTCTTC
CDR3: CASSILARGEFF

size: NA
D: NA
V: TRBV2
J: TRBJ2-1
DNA: TGTGCCAGCGGGGGGGGCGGATCCTACAATGAGCAGTTCTTC
CDR3: CASGGGGSYNEQFF

size: NA
D: TRBD2
V: TRBV18
J: TRBJ2-7
DNA: TGTGCCAGCTCAGAGGGACTAGCGGATCGCTCCTACGAGCAGTACTTC
CDR3: CASSEGLADRSYEQYF